What follows is one T cell receptor beta chain and its context. None of the glioblastoma patients had an isocitrate dehydrogenase mutation. This sample stems from a study of glioma-infiltrating T cells after dendritic cell vaccination. Trimming took off 6 bases at V and 1 base at J, with 15 bases between the two ends. CDR1 is MNHEY and CDR2 is SMNVEV in the germline V gene (reference sequence). This CDR3 has 15 residues. The table came from immunoSEQ multiplex PCR; TCRdb's copy has only in-frame clones and leaves some out. Seen here are about 92,000 clones, 70% to 90% observed once, and the top ten hold 15% to 19%.

The sequencing used blood, collected before dendritic cell vaccination. The rearrangement uses TRBV27 and TRBJ1-1; D remains ambiguous. This clonotype was sampled from a human donor with glioblastoma. The CDR3 bases are TGTGCCAGCAGCCCGTGGGGAGCCGAGAACACTGAAGCTTTCTTT. Amino acids: CASSPWGAENTEAFF.